Listed here are 4 T cell receptor beta chains from one sample, sequenced in a study of post-analysis software for immune sequencing data. Findings and caveats of the study: A few TRBV segments occurring more often in patients than controls included TRBV5-6, TRBV5-1 and TRBV20-1.

Prepared TCR beta cDNA libraries contained unique molecular identifiers. TCRdb fed the PCR reads into MiXCR, producing one record per CDR3 protein. This sample has around 400,000 distinct CDR3 sequences, with 35% to 45% found just once. These receptors have no identified antigens. The sequencing sample was made of blood. The receptors derive from a girl aged 2 to 10 with multiple sclerosis.

The chain is built from TRBV10-3 and TRBJ1-2; D unclear. The germline V and J ends were trimmed by 8 bases and 7 bases, with 17 bases remaining between them. The CDR3 length is 13 residues. The germline CDR1 and CDR2 sequences are ENHRY and SYGVKD. The CDR3 loop is CAIQDGLTGGYTF. Written as DNA, the CDR3 is TGTGCCATCCAGGATGGACTTACGGGTGGCTACACCTTC.

The chain joins TRBV15 to TRBJ2-1; D remains ambiguous. Germline CDR1 reads LNHNV; CDR2 reads YYDKDF (reference sequence). The length of the CDR3 is 14 residues. The V end lost 3 bases, the J end lost 10 bases, and 16 bases lay between the germline ends. CDR3 sequence reads: CATSSILLEGEQFF. The CDR3 coding sequence is TGTGCCACCAGCAGTATCCTCCTAGAAGGCGAGCAGTTCTTC.

In the case of this clonotype: Germline and junction disagree at one end, which may indicate a read error. The chain combines TRBV7-9 with TRBJ2-6; TRBD1 might be the D (7 bases). CDR1 SEHNR and CDR2 FQNEAQ come from the germline V gene (reference sequence). This CDR3 is 18 amino acids long. The CDR3 protein is CTSSWRDRYPSGANVPTF. CDR3 nucleotide sequence: TGTACCAGCAGCTGGCGGGACAGATACCCCTCTGGGGCCAACGTCCCGACTTTC.

The chain is built from TRBV12-3 or TRBV12-4 and TRBJ2-1; 9 positions agree with TRBD2. The CDR3 covers 16 residues. V dropped 0 bases and J dropped 4; count of bases not matched to a gene: 4. In DNA, the CDR3 is TGTGCCAGCAGTTTAGCGCTAGCGGGGAGTTACAATGAGCAGTTCTTC. This translates into CASSLALAGSYNEQFF.